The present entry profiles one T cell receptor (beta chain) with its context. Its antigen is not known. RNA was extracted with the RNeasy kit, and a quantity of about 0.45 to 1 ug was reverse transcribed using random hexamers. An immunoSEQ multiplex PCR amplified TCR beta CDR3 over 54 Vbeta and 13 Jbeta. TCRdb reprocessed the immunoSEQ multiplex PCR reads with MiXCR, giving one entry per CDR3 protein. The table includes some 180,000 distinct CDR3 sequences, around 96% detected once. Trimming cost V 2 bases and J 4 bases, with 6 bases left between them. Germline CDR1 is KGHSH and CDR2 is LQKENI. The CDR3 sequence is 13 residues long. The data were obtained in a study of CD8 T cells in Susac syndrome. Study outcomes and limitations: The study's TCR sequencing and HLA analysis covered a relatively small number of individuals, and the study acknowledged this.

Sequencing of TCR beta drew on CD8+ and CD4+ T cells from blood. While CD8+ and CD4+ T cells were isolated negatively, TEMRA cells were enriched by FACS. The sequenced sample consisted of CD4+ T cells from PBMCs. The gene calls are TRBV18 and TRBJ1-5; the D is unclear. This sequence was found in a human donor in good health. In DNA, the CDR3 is TGTGCCAGCTCACCAAACCGTAATCAGCCCCAGCATTTT. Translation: CASSPNRNQPQHF.